The present T cell receptor beta chain was sequenced within a study of beta chain features in type 1 diabetes. Whole-study findings and limits: For type 1 diabetes patients, VDJ junctions showed fewer insertions and more deletions. TCRB repertoires of naive, central memory and Treg cells appeared more similar among patients than among healthy donors. Researchers caution that PCR might favor shorter templates, equally among patients and controls.

This clone was seen only a few times. The target antigen is unknown. V dropped 7 bases and J dropped 0 bases, with 7 bases sitting between them. The CDR3 spans 12 residues. Per the germline V gene, CDR1 is LNHDA and CDR2 is SQIVND (reference sequence). Since all of the isolated RNA was reverse transcribed, expressed TCRB transcripts were what got sequenced. Measured with immunoSEQ multiplex PCR; TCRdb has only the in-frame clones, and not every one. The sample consists of a few hundred thousand clones, over 9.5% of them appearing once. The J gene is TRBJ2-7, the V gene TRBV19; D is possibly TRBD1 (5 bases). The clonotype comes from a woman between 18 and 30 years old in good health. Material for sequencing was naive CD4+ T cells from blood. CDR3 DNA: TGTGCCAGTATTGACAGCTCCTACGAGCAGTACTTC. Residues: CASIDSSYEQYF. The variable domain in full, with the rest retrieved from reference TRBV19 and TRBJ2-7, is DGGITQSPKYLFRKEGQNVTLSCEQNLNHDAMYWYRQDPGQGLRLIYYSQIVNDFQKGDIAEGYSVSREKKESFPLTVTSAQKNPTAFYLCASIDSSYEQYFGPGTRLTVT.